This TCR beta chain is drawn from a study of blood T cell repertoires in COVID-19. Study-level background: Researchers got acute and convalescent COVID-19 samples from the United States, Italy and Spain.

Germline CDR1 reads MNHEY; CDR2 reads SVGEGT. The CDR3 has 12 amino acids. V lost 2 bases and J 7 bases, leaving 8 bases between the germline ends. The protocol was immunoSEQ multiplex PCR, while the TCRdb copy is restricted to in-frame clones and leaves out a portion. The table has 200,000 to 250,000 clones, roughly 80% seen once; the top ten hold more than 9%. This receptor was taken from an elderly woman with acute or convalescent COVID-19. The sequenced material came from peripheral blood. V and J are TRBV6-2 or TRBV6-3 and TRBJ1-2; unclear D gene. CDR3 region: CASSYGGFGYTF. The CDR3, as DNA: TGTGCCAGCAGTTACGGAGGATTTGGCTACACCTTC.